This TCR beta chain was sequenced in a study of shared clonotypes between healthy human individuals. Over several immunoSEQ plates, each subset's genomic DNA was distributed in even portions. Original processing notes: For the immunoSEQ data, sequences were junction-only without quality scores, so filtering differed. Assay used: immunoSEQ multiplex PCR; TCRdb lists only in-frame clones, some missing. The DNA gave D and trimming, while V, J and clone size come from that table. The repertoire has a few million clones, approximately 95% of them found once; the top ten carry under 0.45%. CDR3 length: 14 residues. Germline assignment: CDR1 MNHNS and CDR2 SASEGT. Trimming removed 6 bases from V and 8 bases from J, with 19 bases in between. This clone was recorded only once. The antigen remains undetermined. Study-level findings and limits: Sharing across a handful of donors was seen in around 5% of naive CD4 clonotypes.

Sequenced input: naive CD4+ T cells from PBMCs. Subset denoted: CD45RA+ positively selected. The receptor comes from a man in his late teens or twenties in good health. Some clones in this sample may be carry-over from other donors' samples. The chain employs TRBV6-1 and TRBJ1-2, with D possibly being TRBD1 (5 bases). The CDR3 DNA reads TGTGCCAGCAGGGTAAGGGGCCGGGAGGACGGCTACACCTTC. Its protein is CASRVRGREDGYTF.